The following is a T cell receptor beta chain sequence with its context. Antigen unknown. This CDR3 has 16 residues. Germline assignment: CDR1 SGHVS and CDR2 FNYEAQ. The sample originates from a study of blood T cells in healthy people across ages. Notes on the study in general: Per million T cells, the diversity of TCR beta decreased roughly linearly as age advanced.

A second PCR of 7 to 11 cycles used a sample-barcoded 5' primer and a J-beta primer mix. MiXCR, run by TCRdb on the 5' RACE reads, gives a single entry per CDR3 protein. The table records roughly 1,300,000 distinct CDR3 sequences, roughly 60% of them present only once. Total RNA extracted from each sample amounted to at least 5.5 micrograms. Sequencing was carried out using blood. This clonotype was sampled from a man younger than 35 in good health. The V gene is TRBV7-6, the J gene TRBJ2-4; 11 bases fit TRBD1. The J call may be in error: the DNA end matches TRBJ2-7 better. The CDR3 DNA sequence: TGTGCCAGCAGCTTAGAGCCCGGGACAGGGGGATACGAGCAGTACTTC. Translating gives CASSLEPGTGGYEQYF.